Each of the 22 T cell receptor beta chains below was sequenced from the same sample in a study of T-cell reconstitution after alpha-beta-depleted transplantation in children. A library of TCRbeta sequences, prepared with unique molecular identifiers, was generated. TCRdb independently ran MiXCR on the PCR reads; one entry per CDR3 protein. The table has just over 350,000 distinct CDR3 sequences, roughly 13% seen once. Sample: PBMCs, taken from the stem cell graft. The receptors here all came from a human donor who donated a stem cell graft to a child with Fanconi anemia.

V gene TRBV29-1 combines with J gene TRBJ2-1; TRBD1 aligns across 8 bases. V shed 6 bases, J shed 2 bases, and the junction held 9 bases outside the gene matches. CDR3 size: 15 residues. The V gene's germline CDR1 is SQVTM and CDR2 ANQGSEA. CDR3: CSVGTGTGAYNEQFF. Written as DNA, the CDR3 is TGCAGCGTGGGCACCGGGACAGGAGCCTACAATGAGCAGTTCTTC.

This chain joins TRBV9 and TRBJ2-5; D is unresolved. The CDR3 extends over 14 amino acids. Germline values: CDR1 SGDLS, CDR2 YYNGEE. Trimming cost V 4 bases and J 5 bases, with 15 bases left between them. CDR3 sequence (DNA): TGTGCCAGCAGCCCCGGGCCCCCCGGGGAGACCCAGTACTTC. It encodes CASSPGPPGETQYF. Full variable domain (rest looked up from reference TRBV9 and TRBJ2-5): DSGVTQTPKHLITATGQRVTLRCSPRSGDLSVYWYQQSLDQGLQFLIQYYNGEERAKGNILERFSAQQFPDLHSELNLSSLELGDSALYFCASSPGPPGETQYFGPGTRLLVL.

The chain links TRBV5-1 to TRBJ2-7, with 9 nucleotides matching TRBD1. Trimming at V came to 7 bases and at J to 5 bases, leaving 10 bases not matched to a gene. The CDR3 has 14 residues. Germline V lookup: CDR1 SGHRS, CDR2 YFSETQ. DNA for the CDR3: TGCGCCAGCGGCGTTGGGACAGGGAACGACGAGCAGTACTTC. Residues: CASGVGTGNDEQYF.

This clonotype came up a few times. This chain connects TRBV6-2 or TRBV6-3 to TRBJ1-5; 7 bases fit TRBD1. This CDR3 has 17 residues. Germline trimming cut 6 bases from V and 2 bases from J; bases unmatched to any gene: 13. CDR1 is MNHEY, CDR2 SVGEGT, per germline. CDR3 sequence: CASSRQGDGGGNQPQHF. Here the CDR3 DNA reads TGTGCCAGCAGCCGACAGGGTGACGGGGGCGGCAATCAGCCCCAGCATTTT.

This clonotype was seen repeatedly, ten times or more. The chain is built from TRBV5-1 and TRBJ1-1; TRBD1 matches at 9 bases. The germline CDR1 and CDR2 sequences are SGHRS and YFSETQ. CDR3 size: 14 residues. Trimming removed 4 bases from V and 4 bases from J; junction bases left unmatched: 5. CDR3 residues: CASSKGQGLTEAFF. In nucleotides, the CDR3 is TGCGCCAGCAGCAAGGGACAGGGTCTCACTGAAGCTTTCTTT.

The chain employs TRBV12-3 or TRBV12-4 and TRBJ1-4; D is unclear. Trimming removed 3 bases from V and 2 bases from J, with 7 bases in between. CDR3 size: 14 residues. The CDR3 here is CASSLPGTNEKLFF. Here the CDR3 DNA reads TGTGCCAGCAGTTTGCCGGGGACTAATGAAAAACTGTTTTTT.

This clonotype came up many times. The gene calls are TRBV6-2 or TRBV6-3 and TRBJ2-1; a possible D gene is TRBD2 (7 bases). V shed 6 bases and J shed 6 bases, with 27 bases lying between them. CDR3 length: 18 residues. Germline V gene lookup returns CDR1 MNHEY and CDR2 SVGEGT. The CDR3 is CASSHHGSEGGLGNEQFF. The CDR3 DNA reads TGTGCCAGCAGCCACCATGGGTCAGAGGGGGGGCTGGGCAATGAGCAGTTCTTC.

This clonotype occurred many times. This sequence joins TRBV6-5 and TRBJ2-7; D unclear. Germline V CDR1 and CDR2: MNHEY, SVGAGI. V dropped 0 bases and J dropped 4 bases, with 13 bases sitting between them. This CDR3 contains 15 residues. The CDR3 here is CASSYSNWREYEQYF. Here the CDR3 DNA reads TGTGCCAGCAGTTACTCGAACTGGAGAGAATACGAGCAGTACTTC.

This clonotype was detected ten times or more. V gene TRBV10-2 combines with J gene TRBJ1-1; D gene ambiguous. V lost 7 bases, J lost 6 bases, and 12 bases lay in between. The CDR3 loop spans 12 amino acids. Germline CDR1 reads WSHSY; CDR2 reads SAAADI. The CDR3: CASTTTLAEAFF. In DNA form, the CDR3 reads TGCGCCAGCACGACAACGCTGGCTGAAGCTTTCTTT.

This clonotype was observed a handful of times. The V call is TRBV6-1, the J call TRBJ2-7; D tentatively fits TRBD1 or TRBD2 (5 bases each). Trimming pared 5 bases from V and 4 bases from J, leaving 15 bases between. The length of the CDR3 is 14 residues. The V gene's germline CDR1 is MNHNS and CDR2 SASEGT. CDR3 DNA: TGTGCCAGCAGTCCAGGGACGGTACCTTACGAGCAGTACGTC. Translating gives CASSPGTVPYEQYV.

This clonotype occurred many times. The CDR3 nucleotides are TGTGCCACCAGCAGGGACGGCAGAGACACAGATACGCAGTATTTT. Residues: CATSRDGRDTDTQYF. This chain links TRBV15 with TRBJ2-3; D unclear. Germline-derived CDR1 and CDR2 are LNHNV and YYDKDF (reference sequence). The CDR3 runs 15 residues. Trimming cost V 3 bases and J 2 bases, with 12 bases left between them.

The chain couples TRBV9 to TRBJ2-7, with D possibly TRBD2 on 5 matching bases. V dropped 0 bases and J dropped 6 bases, with 10 bases sitting between them. Germline CDR1 is SGDLS and CDR2 is YYNGEE. CDR3 length: 13 amino acids. The CDR3 reads CASSVAGWGEQYF. The DNA of the CDR3 is TGTGCCAGCAGCGTAGCGGGGTGGGGCGAGCAGTACTTC.

The V gene is TRBV5-1, the J gene TRBJ2-1; possibly TRBD2 for D (6 bases). Germline CDR1 SGHRS, CDR2 YFSETQ. Deletions cut 0 bases from V and 0 bases from J, with 10 bases between. The length of the CDR3 is 16 residues. CDR3 DNA: TGCGCCAGCAGCTTGGGGGACTCAAGCTCCTACAATGAGCAGTTCTTC. Encoded protein: CASSLGDSSSYNEQFF.

The gene calls are TRBV20-1 and TRBJ1-5; TRBD1 might be the D (5 bases). The germline V and J ends were trimmed by 1 base and 2 bases, with 12 bases remaining between them. CDR1 DFQATT and CDR2 SNEGSKA come from the germline V gene (reference sequence). The CDR3 is 15 residues long. CDR3 region: CSARAQGSGNQPQHF. As DNA, the CDR3 is TGCAGTGCTAGAGCCCAGGGATCTGGCAATCAGCCCCAGCATTTT.

The rearrangement uses TRBV7-9 and TRBJ2-2; D may be TRBD2 (5 bases). V was trimmed by 5 bases and J by 4 bases, leaving 11 bases between them. This CDR3 spans 14 amino acids. Germline lookup yields CDR1 SEHNR and CDR2 FQNEAQ (reference sequence). CDR3 nucleotide sequence: TGTGCCAGCAGCCTCCGGGCGGGCACCGGGGAGCTGTTTTTT. This sequence encodes CASSLRAGTGELFF.

In its sample, this clonotype was seen many times. CDR3 DNA sequence: TGTGCCAGCAGTAAAGGAGGGAGCAAAAACATTCAGTACTTC. Its protein is CASSKGGSKNIQYF. V and J are TRBV28 and TRBJ2-4, with TRBD2 as a possible D gene (6 bases). Germline CDR1 MDHEN, CDR2 SYDVKM. The CDR3 loop spans 14 amino acids. V lost 5 bases to trimming and J lost 3 bases, with 11 bases between them.

The gene calls are TRBV18 and TRBJ1-1; D is ambiguous. Germline V gene sequence: CDR1 KGHSH, CDR2 LQKENI. The CDR3 totals 12 residues. Trimming took 6 bases from V and 1 from J, leaving 6 bases between them. CDR3 amino acids: CASSNGNTEAFF. For the CDR3, the DNA is TGTGCCAGCTCGAATGGGAACACTGAAGCTTTCTTT.

The chain links TRBV29-1 to TRBJ2-5, with 8 bases matching TRBD1. Looked up from germline, CDR1 is SQVTM and CDR2 is ANQGSEA. Germline trimming cut 8 bases from V and 4 bases from J; bases unmatched to any gene: 9. The CDR3 runs to 13 residues. The CDR3 DNA reads as TGCAGCTTCTCCGGGACAGGTGGAGAGACCCAGTACTTC. Protein sequence: CSFSGTGGETQYF.

This clonotype was picked up a small number of times. The rearrangement links TRBV15 to TRBJ1-1; D not resolved. The CDR3 spans 14 residues. V lost 2 bases to trimming and J lost 6 bases, with 13 bases between them. CDR1 is LNHNV and CDR2 is YYDKDF in the germline V gene (reference sequence). CDR3 in amino acids: CATSRPTDRAEAFF. The DNA for the CDR3 is TGTGCCACCAGCAGACCCACGGACCGGGCTGAAGCTTTCTTT.

The table lists this clonotype with many counts. This chain connects TRBV5-1 to TRBJ1-6, with 7 bases matching TRBD1. Germline V lookup: CDR1 SGHRS, CDR2 YFSETQ. The V gene end was trimmed by 3 bases and the J gene end by 7 bases; junction bases not matched to a gene: 7. This CDR3 has 15 amino acids. The CDR3 DNA sequence: TGCGCCAGCAGCTCCTACCCGGGACAGAATTCACCCCTCCACTTT. This gives the protein CASSSYPGQNSPLHF.

This clonotype was seen only a few times. J is TRBJ2-7 and V is TRBV6-5; no definite D call. V dropped 0 bases and J dropped 3 bases, with 12 bases sitting between them. The germline V gene has CDR1 MNHEY and CDR2 SVGAGI. There are 15 residues in the CDR3. The CDR3 region is CASSYSMLLGYEQYV. DNA for the CDR3: TGTGCCAGCAGTTACTCGATGTTACTTGGCTACGAGCAGTACGTC.

The chain is built from TRBV20-1 and TRBJ2-1, with 13 bases identical to TRBD2. V shed 5 bases, J shed 0 bases, and the junction held 7 bases outside the gene matches. CDR3 size: 17 residues. Germline CDR1 and CDR2: DFQATT and SNEGSKA (reference sequence). CDR3 coding DNA: TGCAGTGCTCGACTAGCGGGGGGCCCCAGCTCCTACAATGAGCAGTTCTTC. Amino acid sequence: CSARLAGGPSSYNEQFF.